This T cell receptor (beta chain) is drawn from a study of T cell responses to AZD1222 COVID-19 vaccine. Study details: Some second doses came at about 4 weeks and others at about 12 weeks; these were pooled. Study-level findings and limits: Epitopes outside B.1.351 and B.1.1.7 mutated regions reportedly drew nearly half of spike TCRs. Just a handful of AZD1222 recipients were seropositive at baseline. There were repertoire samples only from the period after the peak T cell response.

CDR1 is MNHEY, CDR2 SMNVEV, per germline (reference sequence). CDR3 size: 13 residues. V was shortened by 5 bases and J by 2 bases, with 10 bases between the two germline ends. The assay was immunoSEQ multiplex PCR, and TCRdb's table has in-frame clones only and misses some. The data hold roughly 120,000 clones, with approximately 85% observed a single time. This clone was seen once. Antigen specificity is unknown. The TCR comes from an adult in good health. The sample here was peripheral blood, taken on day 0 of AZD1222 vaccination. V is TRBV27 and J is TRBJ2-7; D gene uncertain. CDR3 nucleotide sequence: TGTGCCAGCAGTCCCCACGACACCTACGAGCAGTACTTC. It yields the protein CASSPHDTYEQYF.